The next 14 T cell receptor beta chains were all read from a single sample in a study of sequential checkpoint blockade in melanoma. The method was immunoSEQ multiplex PCR; TCRdb's version includes in-frame clones alone and lacks a portion of them. The table includes 6,000 to 9,000 clones, 28% detected once. Noted treatment: randomized to nivolumab then ipilimumab (arm A) or the reverse (arm B). This specimen was tumor tissue (inferred from file names), taken from a patient given nivolumab and ipilimumab in sequence. The receptor source for this set is a human donor with melanoma.

This clone was picked up a small number of times. The DNA of the CDR3 is TGTGCTAGTGGCTTCCTCGGTGGAAACACCATATATTTT. Translating it yields CASGFLGGNTIYF. The V and J genes are TRBV12-5 and TRBJ1-3; D is unresolved. Trimming pared 6 bases from V and 3 bases from J, leaving 9 bases between. Looked up from germline, CDR1 is LGHNT and CDR2 is FRNRAP. The CDR3 has 13 amino acids.

This clone was seen ten or more times. J is TRBJ1-1 and V is TRBV6-8, with D perhaps TRBD1 (5 bases). The CDR3 length is 15 residues. V was trimmed by 5 bases and J by 8 bases, leaving 21 bases between them. Germline V gene lookup returns CDR1 MNHGY and CDR2 SAAAGT. In nucleotides, the CDR3 is TGTGCCAGCAGTGACCCCTCGGGGGAATGGGCCGAAGCTTTCTTT. Residues: CASSDPSGEWAEAFF.

This clone was observed a handful of times. The V call is TRBV6-8, the J call TRBJ2-7; 11 nucleotides agree with TRBD1. V trimming: 2 bases; J trimming: 7 bases; junction bases outside the gene matches: 4. Germline V gene data show CDR1 as MNHGY and CDR2 as SAAAGT. This CDR3 spans 14 amino acids. The CDR3 protein is CASSYGTGGVEQYF. The CDR3 coding sequence is TGTGCCAGCAGTTACGGGACAGGGGGAGTGGAGCAGTACTTC.

The chain uses TRBV11-3 and TRBJ1-1, with 9 bases aligning to TRBD1. CDR1 is SGHNT and CDR2 is YENEEA in the germline V gene. Trimming cost V 5 bases and J 2 bases; bases outside gene matches: 6. The CDR3 length is 15 residues. The CDR3 DNA follows: TGTGCCAGCAGCGCCGGGACAGGGTTAAACACTGAAGCTTTCTTT. Its translation: CASSAGTGLNTEAFF.

This clone was observed a handful of times. The V call is TRBV9, the J call TRBJ1-1, with D uncertain. Germline CDR1 and CDR2: SGDLS and YYNGEE. This CDR3 has 13 amino acids. Trimming stripped 5 bases from V and 4 bases from J, with 12 bases between. In DNA form, the CDR3 reads TGTGCCAGCAGTGAAGATACGGGCACTGAAGCTTTCTTT. It codes for CASSEDTGTEAFF.

This clone was picked up one time. The J gene is TRBJ1-5, the V gene TRBV19; a possible D gene is TRBD1 (5 bases). Germline values: CDR1 LNHDA, CDR2 SQIVND (reference sequence). V gave up 5 bases and J gave up 3 bases, with 11 bases separating them. The CDR3 sequence is 14 residues long. The CDR3 nucleotides read TGTGCCAGTAGTGGGGCCGATTACAATCAGCCCCAGCATTTT. The encoded protein is CASSGADYNQPQHF.

The chain is built from TRBV18 and TRBJ1-2; 7 nucleotides line up with TRBD1. Germline V gene lookup returns CDR1 KGHSH and CDR2 LQKENI. The CDR3 spans 17 residues. Trimming removed 1 base from V and 7 bases from J; junction bases left unmatched: 15. The CDR3 coding sequence is TGTGCCAGCTCACCACACGAGGACAGGCCGGATCTGTCTGGCTACACCTTC. Protein product: CASSPHEDRPDLSGYTF.

CDR3 sequence reads: CASDSDNTEAFF. The CDR3 DNA follows: TGTGCCAGCGACAGCGACAACACTGAAGCTTTCTTT. This rearrangement joins TRBV9 to TRBJ1-1; maybe TRBD1 (5 bases). The V gene lost 7 bases and the J gene lost 2 bases, with 9 bases spanning the gap. From germline, CDR1 is SGDLS and CDR2 YYNGEE. This CDR3 is built from 12 residues.

A few counts support this clone. The chain uses TRBV6-8 and TRBJ1-5; D is possibly TRBD1 (5 bases). V was trimmed by 10 bases and J by 0 bases, leaving 13 bases between them. Germline values: CDR1 MNHGY, CDR2 SAAAGT. The CDR3 contains 14 residues. The CDR3 DNA sequence: TGTGCCACCACCACAGGTTATAGCAATCAGCCCCAGCATTTT. Amino acids: CATTTGYSNQPQHF.

This clone has a handful of counts. The chain recombines TRBV18 with TRBJ1-1, with 7 bases lining up with TRBD1. Germline values: CDR1 KGHSH, CDR2 LQKENI. The CDR3 contains 12 residues. After removal of 5 bases from V and 4 bases from J, the junction contained 1 base not matched to a gene. CDR3 sequence (DNA): TGTGCCAGCTCAGCAGGGGGCACTGAAGCTTTCTTT. Residues: CASSAGGTEAFF.

This chain links TRBV19 with TRBJ2-3; 12 bases are a match to TRBD2. Germline CDR1 and CDR2: LNHDA and SQIVND (reference sequence). The J segment lost 1 base and the V segment lost 7 bases, leaving 12 bases of the junction unmatched. This CDR3 has 18 amino acids. CDR3 region: CASTVGLAGRSGTDTQYF. In nucleotides, the CDR3 is TGTGCCAGTACCGTTGGACTAGCGGGAAGGTCAGGCACAGATACGCAGTATTTT. The complete variable domain, with remaining parts taken from reference TRBV19 and TRBJ2-3, reads DGGITQSPKYLFRKEGQNVTLSCEQNLNHDAMYWYRQDPGQGLRLIYYSQIVNDFQKGDIAEGYSVSREKKESFPLTVTSAQKNPTAFYLCASTVGLAGRSGTDTQYFGPGTRLTVL.

This rearrangement joins TRBV25-1 to TRBJ2-4; TRBD1 matches 9 bases. The J segment lost 3 bases and the V segment lost 1 base, leaving 7 bases of the junction unmatched. The CDR3 extends over 17 amino acids. CDR1 and CDR2 from the germline V gene are MGHDK and SYGVNS. The CDR3 DNA follows: TGTGCCAGCAGTGAATTAGGGACAGGGAGGGGCAAAAACATTCAGTACTTC. Protein: CASSELGTGRGKNIQYF.

This clone ranks as medium-sized (0.01 to 0.1%). The J gene is TRBJ2-3, the V gene TRBV11-3; 12 bases align to TRBD2. Germline V gene lookup returns CDR1 SGHNT and CDR2 YENEEA. This CDR3 contains 16 residues. The ends lost 1 base at V and 4 bases at J; junction bases unmatched: 3. The CDR3 is CASSLGLAGAADTQYF. CDR3 bases: TGTGCCAGCAGCTTAGGACTAGCGGGAGCCGCAGATACGCAGTATTTT.

Written as DNA, the CDR3 is TGTGCCAGTAGTATAGTGGCTGGACAGGGAGATCAGCCCCAGCATTTT. Translating gives CASSIVAGQGDQPQHF. The chain employs TRBV19 and TRBJ1-5, with TRBD1 matching over 8 bases. The CDR3 extends over 16 amino acids. Per the germline V gene, CDR1 is LNHDA and CDR2 is SQIVND (reference sequence). Trimming cost V 1 base and J 5 bases; bases outside gene matches: 7.